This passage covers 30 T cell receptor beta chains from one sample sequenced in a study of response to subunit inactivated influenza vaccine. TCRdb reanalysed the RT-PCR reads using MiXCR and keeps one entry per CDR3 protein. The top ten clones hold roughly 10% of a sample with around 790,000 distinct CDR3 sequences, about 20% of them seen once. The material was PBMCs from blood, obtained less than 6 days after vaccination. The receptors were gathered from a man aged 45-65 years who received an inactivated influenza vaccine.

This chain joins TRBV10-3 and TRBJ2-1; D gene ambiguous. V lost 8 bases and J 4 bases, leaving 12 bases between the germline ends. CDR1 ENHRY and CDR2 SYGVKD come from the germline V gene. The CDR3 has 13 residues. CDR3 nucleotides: TGTGCCATCGGGCAGTCCGGGTACAATGAGCAGTTCTTC. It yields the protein CAIGQSGYNEQFF.

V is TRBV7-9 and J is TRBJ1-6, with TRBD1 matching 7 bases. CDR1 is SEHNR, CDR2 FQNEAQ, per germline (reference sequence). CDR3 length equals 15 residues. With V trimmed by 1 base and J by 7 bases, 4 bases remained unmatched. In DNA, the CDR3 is TGTGCCAGCAGCTTAGGCCGGACAGGCAATTCACCCCTCCACTTT. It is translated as CASSLGRTGNSPLHF.

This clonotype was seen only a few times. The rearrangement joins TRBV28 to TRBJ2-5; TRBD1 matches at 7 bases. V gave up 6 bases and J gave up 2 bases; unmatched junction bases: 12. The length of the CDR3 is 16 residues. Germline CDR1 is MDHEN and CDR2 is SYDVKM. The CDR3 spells CASSPASGQKQETQYF. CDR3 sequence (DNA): TGTGCCAGCAGCCCCGCCTCGGGACAGAAACAAGAGACCCAGTACTTC.

CDR3 coding DNA: TGTGCCAGCAGCACTCATGACCACTATGGCTACACCTTC. Its protein is CASSTHDHYGYTF. The V call is TRBV7-9, the J call TRBJ1-2; unclear D gene. The CDR3 has 13 amino acids. With 5 bases removed from V and 3 bases from J, the gap between germline ends came to 10 bases. Germline loops: CDR1 SEHNR, CDR2 FQNEAQ (reference sequence).

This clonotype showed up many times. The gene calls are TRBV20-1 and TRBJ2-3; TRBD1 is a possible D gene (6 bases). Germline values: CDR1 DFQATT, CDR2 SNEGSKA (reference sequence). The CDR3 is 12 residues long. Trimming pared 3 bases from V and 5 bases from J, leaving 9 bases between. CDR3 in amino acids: CSARGALDTQYF. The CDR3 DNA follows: TGCAGTGCTAGGGGGGCGCTAGATACGCAGTATTTT.

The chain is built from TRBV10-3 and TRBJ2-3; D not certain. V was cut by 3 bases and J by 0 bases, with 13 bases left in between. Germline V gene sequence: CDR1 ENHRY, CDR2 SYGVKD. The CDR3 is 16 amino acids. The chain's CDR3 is CAISEYGGRSTDTQYF. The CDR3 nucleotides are TGTGCCATCAGTGAATATGGCGGAAGGAGCACAGATACGCAGTATTTT.

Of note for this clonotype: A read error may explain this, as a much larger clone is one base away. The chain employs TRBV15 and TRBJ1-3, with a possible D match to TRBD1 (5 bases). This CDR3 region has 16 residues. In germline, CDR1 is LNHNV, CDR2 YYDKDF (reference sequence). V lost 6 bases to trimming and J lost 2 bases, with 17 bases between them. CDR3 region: CATREGTLKAGNTIYF. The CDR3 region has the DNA TGTGCCACCAGAGAGGGGACTTTGAAGGCTGGAAACACCATATATTTT.

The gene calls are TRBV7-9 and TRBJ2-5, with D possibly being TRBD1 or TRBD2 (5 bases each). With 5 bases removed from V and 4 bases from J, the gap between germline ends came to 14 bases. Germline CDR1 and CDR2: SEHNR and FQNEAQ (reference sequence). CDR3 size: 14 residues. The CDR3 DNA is TGTGCCAGCAGCCGCTATTCAGGGACAGAGACCCAGTACTTC. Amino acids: CASSRYSGTETQYF.

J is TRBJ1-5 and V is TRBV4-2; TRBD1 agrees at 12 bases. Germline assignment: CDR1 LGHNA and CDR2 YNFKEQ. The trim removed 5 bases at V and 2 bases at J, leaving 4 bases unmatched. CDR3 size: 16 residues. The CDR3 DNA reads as TGTGCCAGCAGCGGGACAGGGGGCTTCGGCAATCAGCCCCAGCATTTT. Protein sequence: CASSGTGGFGNQPQHF.

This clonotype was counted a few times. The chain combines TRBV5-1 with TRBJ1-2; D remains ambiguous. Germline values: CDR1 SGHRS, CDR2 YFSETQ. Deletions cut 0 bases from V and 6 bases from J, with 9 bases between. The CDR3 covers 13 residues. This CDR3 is CASSLATYDGYTF. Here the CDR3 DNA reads TGCGCCAGCAGCTTGGCAACGTATGATGGCTACACCTTC.

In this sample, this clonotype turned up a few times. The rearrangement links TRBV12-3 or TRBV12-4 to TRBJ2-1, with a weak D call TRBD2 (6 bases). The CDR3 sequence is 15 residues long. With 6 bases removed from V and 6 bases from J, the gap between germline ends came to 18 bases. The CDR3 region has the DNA TGTGCCAGCAGCTTCGCGGGGCTCCTTGGCAATGAGCAGTTCTTC. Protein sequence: CASSFAGLLGNEQFF.

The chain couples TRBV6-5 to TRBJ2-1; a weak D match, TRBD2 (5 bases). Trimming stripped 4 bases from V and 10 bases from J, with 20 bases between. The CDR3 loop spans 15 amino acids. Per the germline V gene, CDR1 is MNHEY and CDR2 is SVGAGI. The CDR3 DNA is TGTGCCAGCAGTTTTTGGACTGTGGGCGTTGGAGAGCAGTTCTTC. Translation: CASSFWTVGVGEQFF.

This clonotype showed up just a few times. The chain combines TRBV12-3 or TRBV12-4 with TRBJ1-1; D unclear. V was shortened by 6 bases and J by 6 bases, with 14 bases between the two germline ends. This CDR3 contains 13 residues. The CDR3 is CASRSLDLSEAFF. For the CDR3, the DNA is TGTGCCAGCAGGTCGTTGGATCTCTCTGAAGCTTTCTTT.

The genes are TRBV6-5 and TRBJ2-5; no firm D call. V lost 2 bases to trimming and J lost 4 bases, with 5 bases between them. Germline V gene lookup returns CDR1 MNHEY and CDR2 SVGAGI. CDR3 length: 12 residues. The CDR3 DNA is TGTGCCAGCAGTTACAAGGGAGAGACCCAGTACTTC. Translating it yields CASSYKGETQYF.

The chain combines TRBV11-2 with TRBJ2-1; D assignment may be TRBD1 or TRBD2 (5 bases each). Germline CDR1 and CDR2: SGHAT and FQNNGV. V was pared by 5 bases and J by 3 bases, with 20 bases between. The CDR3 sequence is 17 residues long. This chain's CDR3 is CASSQPAGALNYNEQFF. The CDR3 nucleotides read TGTGCCAGCAGCCAGCCAGCCGGGGCGCTAAACTACAATGAGCAGTTCTTC.

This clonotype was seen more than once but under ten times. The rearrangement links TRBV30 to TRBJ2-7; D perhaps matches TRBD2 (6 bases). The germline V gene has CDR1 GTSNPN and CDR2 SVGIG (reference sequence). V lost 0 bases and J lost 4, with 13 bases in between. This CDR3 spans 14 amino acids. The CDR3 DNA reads TGTGCCTGGAGTGTGAGCAGCGGAGGGTACGAGCAGTACTTC. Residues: CAWSVSSGGYEQYF. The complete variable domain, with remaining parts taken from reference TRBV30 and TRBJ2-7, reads SQTIHQWPATLVQPVGSPLSLECTVEGTSNPNLYWYRQAAGRGLQLLFYSVGIGQISSEVPQNLSASRPQDRQFILSSKKLLLSDSGFYLCAWSVSSGGYEQYFGPGTRLTVT.

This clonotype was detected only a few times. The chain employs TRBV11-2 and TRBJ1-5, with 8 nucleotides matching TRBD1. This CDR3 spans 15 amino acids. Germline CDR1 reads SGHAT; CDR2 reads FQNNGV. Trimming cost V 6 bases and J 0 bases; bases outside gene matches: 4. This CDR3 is CASSRTGNSNQPQHF. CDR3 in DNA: TGTGCCAGCAGTAGGACAGGGAATAGCAATCAGCCCCAGCATTTT.

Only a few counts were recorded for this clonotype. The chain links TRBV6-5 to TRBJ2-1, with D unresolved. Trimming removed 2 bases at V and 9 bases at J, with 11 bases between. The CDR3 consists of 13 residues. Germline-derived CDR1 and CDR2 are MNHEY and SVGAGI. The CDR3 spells CASSYGRATEQFF. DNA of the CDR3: TGTGCCAGCAGTTACGGCAGAGCGACTGAGCAGTTCTTC.

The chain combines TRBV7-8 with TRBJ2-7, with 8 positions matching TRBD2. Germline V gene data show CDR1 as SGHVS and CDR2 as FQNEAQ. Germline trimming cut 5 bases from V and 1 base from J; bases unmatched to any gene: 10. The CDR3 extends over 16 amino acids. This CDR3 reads CASSPGGGAPSYEQYF. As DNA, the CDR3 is TGTGCCAGCAGCCCGGGGGGGGGGGCACCTTCCTACGAGCAGTACTTC. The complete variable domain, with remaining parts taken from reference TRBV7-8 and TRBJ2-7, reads GAGVSQSPRYKVAKRGQDVALRCDPISGHVSLFWYQQALGQGPEFLTYFQNEAQLDKSGLPSDRFFAERPEGSVSTLKIQRTQQEDSAVYLCASSPGGGAPSYEQYFGPGTRLTVT.

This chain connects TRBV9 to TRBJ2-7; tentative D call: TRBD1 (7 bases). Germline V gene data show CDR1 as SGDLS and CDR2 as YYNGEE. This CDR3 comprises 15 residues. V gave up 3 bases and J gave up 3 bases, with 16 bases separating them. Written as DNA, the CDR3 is TGTGCCAGCAGCGCTACAGGGGTGGACTACTACGAGCAGTACTTC. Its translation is CASSATGVDYYEQYF. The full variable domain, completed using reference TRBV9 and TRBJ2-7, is DSGVTQTPKHLITATGQRVTLRCSPRSGDLSVYWYQQSLDQGLQFLIQYYNGEERAKGNILERFSAQQFPDLHSELNLSSLELGDSALYFCASSATGVDYYEQYFGPGTRLTVT.

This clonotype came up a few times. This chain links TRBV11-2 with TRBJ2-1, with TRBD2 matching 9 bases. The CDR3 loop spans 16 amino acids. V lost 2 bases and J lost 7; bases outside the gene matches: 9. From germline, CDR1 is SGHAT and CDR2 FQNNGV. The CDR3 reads CASSLIRGRAGNEQFF. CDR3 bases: TGTGCCAGCAGCTTAATACGCGGGAGGGCCGGGAATGAGCAGTTCTTC. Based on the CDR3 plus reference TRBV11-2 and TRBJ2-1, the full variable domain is EAGVAQSPRYKIIEKRQSVAFWCNPISGHATLYWYQQILGQGPKLLIQFQNNGVVDDSQLPKDRFSAERLKGVDSTLKIQPAKLEDSAVYLCASSLIRGRAGNEQFFGPGTRLTVL.

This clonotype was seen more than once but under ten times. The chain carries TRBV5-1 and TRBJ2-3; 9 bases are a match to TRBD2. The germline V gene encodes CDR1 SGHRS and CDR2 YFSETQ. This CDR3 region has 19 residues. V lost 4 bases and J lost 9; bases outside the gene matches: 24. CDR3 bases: TGCGCCAGCAGCCACGCACCATCGACTAGCGGATCAAACAGATGGACGCAGTATTTT. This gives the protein CASSHAPSTSGSNRWTQYF.

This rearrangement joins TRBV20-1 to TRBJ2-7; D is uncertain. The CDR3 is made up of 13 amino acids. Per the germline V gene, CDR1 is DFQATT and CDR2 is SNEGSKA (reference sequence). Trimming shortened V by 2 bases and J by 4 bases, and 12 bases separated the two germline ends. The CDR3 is CSARLPAHYEQYF. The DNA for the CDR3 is TGCAGTGCTAGACTACCTGCTCATTACGAGCAGTACTTC.

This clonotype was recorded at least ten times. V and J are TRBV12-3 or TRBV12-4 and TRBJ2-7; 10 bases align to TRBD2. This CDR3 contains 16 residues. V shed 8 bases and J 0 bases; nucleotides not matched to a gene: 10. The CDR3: CASRRLAGQSSYEQYF. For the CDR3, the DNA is TGTGCCAGCCGGCGACTAGCGGGCCAGAGCTCCTACGAGCAGTACTTC.

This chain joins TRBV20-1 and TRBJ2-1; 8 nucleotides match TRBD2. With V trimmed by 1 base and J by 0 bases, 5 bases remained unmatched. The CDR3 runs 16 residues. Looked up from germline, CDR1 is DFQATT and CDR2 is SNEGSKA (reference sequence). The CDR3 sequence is CSARVSGGLSYNEQFF. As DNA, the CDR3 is TGCAGTGCTAGAGTAAGCGGGGGCCTCTCCTACAATGAGCAGTTCTTC.

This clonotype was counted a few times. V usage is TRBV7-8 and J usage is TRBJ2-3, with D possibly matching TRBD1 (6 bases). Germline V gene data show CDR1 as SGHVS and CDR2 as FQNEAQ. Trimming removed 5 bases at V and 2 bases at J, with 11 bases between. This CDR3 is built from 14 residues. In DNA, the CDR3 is TGTGCCAGCAGCCGGACAGCCGACACAGATACGCAGTATTTT. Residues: CASSRTADTDTQYF.

The CDR3 loop reads CASSQVRFVSPQHF. The CDR3 DNA follows: TGCGCCAGCAGCCAAGTGCGATTCGTATCGCCCCAGCATTTT. This chain links TRBV4-1 with TRBJ1-5; D ambiguous. V lost 1 base to trimming and J lost 9 bases, with 13 bases between them. Germline CDR1 is MGHRA and CDR2 is YSYEKL. The CDR3 sequence is 14 residues long.

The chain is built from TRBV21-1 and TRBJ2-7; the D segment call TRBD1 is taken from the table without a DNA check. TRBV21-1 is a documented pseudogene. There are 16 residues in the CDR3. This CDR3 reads CASSKDSRASSYEQYF. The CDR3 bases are TGTGCCAGCAGCAAAGATTCCCGGGCGAGCTCCTACGAGCAGTACTTC.

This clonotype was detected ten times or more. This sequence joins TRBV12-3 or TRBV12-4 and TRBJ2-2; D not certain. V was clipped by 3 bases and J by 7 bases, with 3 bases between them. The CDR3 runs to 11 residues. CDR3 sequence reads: CASSFLGELFF. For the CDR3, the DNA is TGTGCCAGCAGTTTTCTCGGGGAGCTGTTTTTT.

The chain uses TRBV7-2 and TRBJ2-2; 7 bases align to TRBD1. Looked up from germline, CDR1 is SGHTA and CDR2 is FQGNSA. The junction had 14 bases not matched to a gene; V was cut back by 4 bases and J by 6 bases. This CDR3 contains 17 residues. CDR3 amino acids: CASSYGQATLSAGELFF. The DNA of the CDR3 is TGTGCCAGCAGCTATGGACAGGCCACCCTTTCGGCCGGGGAGCTGTTTTTT. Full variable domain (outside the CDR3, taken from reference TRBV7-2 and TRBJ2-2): GAGVSQSPSNKVTEKGKDVELRCDPISGHTALYWYRQSLGQGLEFLIYFQGNSAPDKSGLPSDRFSAERTGGSVSTLTIQRTQQEDSAVYLCASSYGQATLSAGELFFGEGSRLTVL.